The 15 T cell receptor beta chains given below trace back to one sample, sequenced in a study of shared clonotypes between healthy human individuals. The data were produced by immunoSEQ multiplex PCR, yet TCRdb's version contains in-frame clones alone and is incomplete. The table records fewer than 850,000 clones, around 91% of them present only once. Sample: memory CD8+ T cells from PBMCs. Subset reported: CD45RO+ cells pooled with CCR7-negative TemRA cells. The receptors originated from a young man in good health. Some clones in this sample may be carry-over from other donors' samples.

This chain connects TRBV6-6 to TRBJ1-5, with 7 bases matching TRBD1. This CDR3 region has 15 residues. J lost 0 bases, V lost 5 bases, and 4 bases had no gene match. Germline V CDR1 and CDR2: MNHNY, SVGAGI (reference sequence). The CDR3 loop reads CASSGQVHSNQPQHF. The DNA for the CDR3 is TGTGCCAGCAGTGGACAGGTCCATAGCAATCAGCCCCAGCATTTT.

This chain uses TRBV4-1 with TRBJ1-2; no firm D call. CDR1 and CDR2 (germline): MGHRA, YSYEKL. This CDR3 contains 15 residues. V lost 0 bases and J 7 bases, leaving 15 bases between the germline ends. This CDR3 reads CASSQDFGDASGYTF. CDR3 nucleotide sequence: TGCGCCAGCAGCCAAGATTTTGGGGATGCCTCTGGCTACACCTTC.

As to this clone: An end of the junction does not agree with germline; a read error may underlie this. J is TRBJ1-1 and V is TRBV9; D might be TRBD1 (6 bases). CDR3 length equals 12 residues. Germline V gene lookup returns CDR1 SGDLS and CDR2 YYNGEE. The CDR3 nucleotides are TGTGCCAGCAGCGGTATAGCACAGGGTTGGGTCTTT. Its translation: CASSGIAQGWVF.

The genes are TRBV19 and TRBJ2-2; tentative D call: TRBD1 (5 bases). V lost 7 bases and J lost 0, with 9 bases in between. CDR1 and CDR2 (germline): LNHDA, SQIVND (reference sequence). The length of the CDR3 is 14 residues. In DNA form, the CDR3 reads TGTGCCAGTACCTCGACAGCGAACACCGGGGAGCTGTTTTTT. Amino acid sequence: CASTSTANTGELFF.

The chain carries TRBV7-3 and TRBJ2-2; TRBD2 matches 12 bases. The CDR3 is made up of 16 amino acids. Unmatched junction bases numbered 6, after V lost 4 bases and J lost 6 bases. Germline V lookup: CDR1 SGHTA, CDR2 FQGTGA. The CDR3 loop is CASSSAGTSGSGELFF. The CDR3 DNA reads TGTGCCAGCAGCTCAGCCGGGACTAGCGGGTCCGGGGAGCTGTTTTTT.

This chain links TRBV28 with TRBJ2-5, with a weak D call TRBD1 (5 bases). CDR1 is MDHEN, CDR2 SYDVKM, per germline. V was shortened by 1 base and J by 1 base, with 19 bases between the two germline ends. The CDR3 sequence is 18 residues long. Here the CDR3 reads CASSLFRRIGHGQETQYF. CDR3 nucleotides: TGTGCCAGCAGTTTATTCCGGCGGATCGGACACGGCCAAGAGACCCAGTACTTC.

This chain uses TRBV28 with TRBJ1-5; TRBD1 aligns across 9 bases. Germline CDR1 and CDR2: MDHEN and SYDVKM. The CDR3 extends over 15 amino acids. V was clipped by 2 bases and J by 7 bases; unmatched bases: 6. The CDR3 region is CASSLLRDRAQPQHF. The CDR3 nucleotides are TGTGCCAGCAGTTTACTTAGGGACAGGGCACAGCCCCAGCATTTT.

This chain links TRBV28 with TRBJ2-5; D perhaps matches TRBD2 (5 bases). The ends were cut back, 3 bases at V and 5 bases at J, with 16 bases in the middle. Germline lookup yields CDR1 MDHEN and CDR2 SYDVKM. The CDR3 is 15 residues long. The CDR3 region has the DNA TGTGCCAGCAGTTTTTTGAGGGTGGTGTGGGAGACCCAGTACTTC. This encodes CASSFLRVVWETQYF.

This chain joins TRBV9 and TRBJ2-5; 8 bases are shared with TRBD2. The length of the CDR3 is 15 residues. The ends lost 5 bases at V and 5 bases at J; junction bases unmatched: 11. Germline lookup yields CDR1 SGDLS and CDR2 YYNGEE. In DNA, the CDR3 is TGTGCCAGCAGTGGTGCGGGAGGCGGCGGGGAGACCCAGTACTTC. Its translation: CASSGAGGGGETQYF.

Many counts were recorded for this clone. This same CDR3 is encoded by further DNA sequences in the sample. This sequence joins TRBV4-3 and TRBJ2-7; possible D gene TRBD2, 6 bases. Germline values: CDR1 LGHNA, CDR2 YSLEER. V lost 1 base, J lost 0 bases, and 10 bases lay in between. CDR3 length: 15 residues. The CDR3 spells CASSQVADYSYEQYF. The CDR3 region has the DNA TGCGCCAGCAGCCAAGTAGCGGACTACTCCTACGAGCAGTACTTC.

The chain recombines TRBV7-8 with TRBJ2-7; the match to TRBD2 covers 8 bases. Germline lookup yields CDR1 SGHVS and CDR2 FQNEAQ. The CDR3 loop spans 15 amino acids. J lost 4 bases, V lost 1 base, and 6 bases had no gene match. CDR3 nucleotide sequence: TGTGCCAGCAGCTTAGGGCCGGGAGGGCGGTACGAGCAGTACTTC. It translates to CASSLGPGGRYEQYF.

The rearrangement uses TRBV7-9 and TRBJ2-3, with TRBD2 matching 14 bases. This CDR3 is built from 17 residues. V was clipped by 1 base and J by 6 bases; unmatched bases: 6. Germline CDR1 reads SEHNR; CDR2 reads FQNEAQ (reference sequence). The CDR3 region has the DNA TGTGCCAGCAGCTTAGACCGGGGACTAGCGGGAGAGGATACGCAGTATTTT. It yields the protein CASSLDRGLAGEDTQYF.

This clone was seen only once. CDR3 bases: TGTGCCAGCAGCCCTGGAGCCAAAAACATTCAGTACTTC. This codes for CASSPGAKNIQYF. The chain links TRBV27 to TRBJ2-4; D is uncertain. CDR1 is MNHEY, CDR2 SMNVEV, per germline (reference sequence). This CDR3 spans 13 amino acids. V was trimmed by 6 bases and J by 0 bases, leaving 6 bases between them.

This rearrangement joins TRBV27 to TRBJ2-2; 7 bases are a match to TRBD1. V gave up 7 bases and J gave up 3 bases; unmatched junction bases: 23. Germline V CDR1 and CDR2: MNHEY, SMNVEV (reference sequence). The CDR3 consists of 20 residues. The CDR3 reads CASIPRVTLTGIRDTGELFF. The CDR3 bases are TGTGCCAGCATCCCCCGCGTAACCTTGACAGGGATAAGGGACACCGGGGAGCTGTTTTTT.

The genes are TRBV9 and TRBJ2-1, with 12 bases aligning to TRBD2. The germline V gene has CDR1 SGDLS and CDR2 YYNGEE. The V segment lost 0 bases and the J segment 5 bases; nucleotides outside the gene matches: 6. The CDR3 is 17 residues long. DNA for the CDR3: TGTGCCAGCAGCGTAGATTCTAGCGGGAGGGCCGACAATGAGCAGTTCTTC. This encodes CASSVDSSGRADNEQFF.